This TCR beta chain comes out of a study of cytomegalovirus exposure and HLA in healthy donors. Findings of the study overall: Exclusion applied to some V segments, including TRBV6-2 and TRBV6-3, as they were indistinguishable.

Amplification used 60 Vbeta primers and 13 Jbeta primers. Repertoires were generated with immunoSEQ multiplex PCR, while TCRdb's copy carries only in-frame clones and drops some. Found here are about 120,000 clones, roughly 70% of them singletons; the top ten hold around 10%. About this clone itself: The antigen is not known.

Germline CDR1 PRHDT, CDR2 FYEKMQ (reference sequence). The CDR3 sequence is 14 residues long. The trim removed 4 bases at V and 5 bases at J, leaving 7 bases unmatched. The TCR sequence derives from a woman aged 45-65 years in good health and CMV-seropositive. The V and J genes are TRBV13 and TRBJ2-5, with TRBD2 matching over 7 bases. Specimen: PBMCs. CDR3 sequence reads: CASSSGTTVETQYF. CDR3 bases: TGTGCCAGCAGCTCCGGGACTACGGTGGAGACCCAGTACTTC.